Each of the 21 T cell receptor beta chains below was sequenced from the same sample in a study of beta chain features in type 1 diabetes. Expressed TCRB transcripts were sequenced, since all the RNA that had been isolated was reverse transcribed. Only in-frame clones appear in the TCRdb table, and some are missing; sequencing was by immunoSEQ multiplex PCR. The top ten clones hold 2% to 2.5% of a sample with some 63,000 clones, approximately 59% of them seen once. The sample taken for sequencing was Tregs from blood. These receptor sequences come from a woman between 18 and 29 years old in good health.

The V call is TRBV5-1, the J call TRBJ2-7; TRBD1 matches at 10 bases. Germline CDR1 is SGHRS and CDR2 is YFSETQ. V lost 7 bases to trimming and J lost 4 bases; unmatched junction nucleotides: 2. There are 12 residues in the CDR3. CDR3 protein: CASGQGGYEQYF. DNA of the CDR3: TGCGCCAGCGGACAGGGGGGATACGAGCAGTACTTC. The complete variable domain, with remaining parts taken from reference TRBV5-1 and TRBJ2-7, reads KAGVTQTPRYLIKTRGQQVTLSCSPISGHRSVSWYQQTPGQGLQFLFEYFSETQRNKGNFPGRFSGRQFSNSRSEMNVSTLELGDSALYLCASGQGGYEQYFGPGTRLTVT.

The V gene is TRBV18, the J gene TRBJ1-3; 7 bases map to TRBD1. Germline V CDR1 and CDR2: KGHSH, LQKENI. V lost 4 bases to trimming and J lost 0 bases; unmatched junction nucleotides: 3. The length of the CDR3 is 15 residues. The CDR3 loop is CASSRGTDSGNTIYF. The DNA for the CDR3 is TGTGCCAGCTCACGCGGGACAGACTCTGGAAACACCATATATTTT.

The chain recombines TRBV19 with TRBJ2-7; TRBD1 matches 12 bases. The junction had 7 bases not matched to a gene; V was cut back by 6 bases and J by 4 bases. This CDR3 has 15 amino acids. Germline V CDR1 and CDR2: LNHDA, SQIVND (reference sequence). The CDR3 DNA follows: TGTGCCAGTAGACCCCCGGGACAGGGGGCTTACGAGCAGTACTTC. The encoded protein is CASRPPGQGAYEQYF. The full variable domain, with the rest looked up from reference TRBV19 and TRBJ2-7, is DGGITQSPKYLFRKEGQNVTLSCEQNLNHDAMYWYRQDPGQGLRLIYYSQIVNDFQKGDIAEGYSVSREKKESFPLTVTSAQKNPTAFYLCASRPPGQGAYEQYFGPGTRLTVT.

This clone was recorded a few times. The chain's CDR3 is CASSERGRSNQPQHF. In DNA, the CDR3 is TGTGCCAGCAGTGAAAGGGGCAGGAGCAATCAGCCCCAGCATTTT. J is TRBJ1-5 and V is TRBV2; D might be TRBD1 (5 bases). In germline, CDR1 is SNHLY, CDR2 FYNNEI. V dropped 2 bases and J dropped 1 base, with 9 bases sitting between them. This CDR3 region has 15 residues.

For the CDR3, the DNA is TGTGCCAGCAGCTTTTTCTCCGAAGAGACCCAGTACTTC. Its protein product is CASSFFSEETQYF. V is TRBV4-2 and J is TRBJ2-5; D not certain. The CDR3 runs 13 residues. Per germline, CDR1 LGHNA and CDR2 YNFKEQ. V was trimmed by 5 bases and J by 3 bases, leaving 10 bases between them.

This clone was seen only once. The chain has TRBV7-2 and TRBJ2-5, with 7 bases fitting TRBD2. V dropped 5 bases and J dropped 5; count of bases not matched to a gene: 14. Germline values: CDR1 SGHTA, CDR2 FQGNSA. The CDR3 has 16 residues. CDR3 DNA: TGTGCCAGCAGCGCAGCGGGGCGGACCTGGTGGGAGACCCAGTACTTC. Encoded protein: CASSAAGRTWWETQYF.

The chain has TRBV5-1 and TRBJ2-3, with D possibly TRBD2 on 5 matching bases. The CDR3 extends over 12 amino acids. Germline values: CDR1 SGHRS, CDR2 YFSETQ. Trimming pared 5 bases from V and 1 base from J, leaving 5 bases between. The CDR3 nucleotides are TGCGCCAGCAGGAGGGGCACAGATACGCAGTATTTT. It yields the protein CASRRGTDTQYF. Drawing the rest from reference TRBV5-1 and TRBJ2-3, the complete variable domain is KAGVTQTPRYLIKTRGQQVTLSCSPISGHRSVSWYQQTPGQGLQFLFEYFSETQRNKGNFPGRFSGRQFSNSRSEMNVSTLELGDSALYLCASRRGTDTQYFGPGTRLTVL.

The rearrangement joins TRBV9 to TRBJ1-2, with a tentative D call TRBD1 (6 bases). This CDR3 comprises 15 residues. V gave up 5 bases and J gave up 8 bases, with 22 bases separating them. The germline V gene has CDR1 SGDLS and CDR2 YYNGEE. CDR3 bases: TGTGCCAGCAGAAGAAAGTCCGGGACATTTAGGGGCTACACCTTC. Translating gives CASRRKSGTFRGYTF.

The rearrangement uses TRBV6-6 and TRBJ2-7; D may be TRBD2 (6 bases). Germline loops: CDR1 MNHNY, CDR2 SVGAGI (reference sequence). The CDR3 length is 14 residues. Deletions cut 2 bases from V and 4 bases from J, with 12 bases between. The CDR3 loop reads CASSYSAGRYEQYF. CDR3 nucleotide sequence: TGTGCCAGCAGTTACAGTGCAGGGAGGTACGAGCAGTACTTC.

This chain joins TRBV7-2 and TRBJ1-1, with TRBD1 as a possible D gene (6 bases). The CDR3 totals 12 residues. V was clipped by 6 bases and J by 4 bases, with 9 bases between them. The V gene's germline CDR1 is SGHTA and CDR2 FQGNSA. For the CDR3, the DNA is TGTGCCAGCAGAAGAGGGGGCACTGAAGCTTTCTTT. Translating it yields CASRRGGTEAFF.

The V and J genes are TRBV14 and TRBJ1-1; D is perhaps TRBD1 (5 bases). The CDR3 runs 14 residues. Germline V CDR1 and CDR2: SGHDN, FVKESK. Trimming removed 2 bases from V and 1 base from J, with 8 bases in between. The CDR3 loop reads CASSQLGGNTEAFF. In DNA form, the CDR3 reads TGTGCCAGCAGCCAACTGGGGGGGAACACTGAAGCTTTCTTT.

The chain is built from TRBV6-6 and TRBJ2-7; the D gene is possibly TRBD1 (6 bases). CDR1 MNHNY and CDR2 SVGAGI come from the germline V gene (reference sequence). The CDR3 contains 13 residues. V was shortened by 6 bases and J by 2 bases, with 11 bases between the two germline ends. The CDR3: CASRPRGTYEQYF. CDR3 DNA: TGTGCCAGCAGACCGAGGGGGACCTACGAGCAGTACTTC.

The V and J genes are TRBV18 and TRBJ2-7; 10 bases line up with TRBD2. In germline, CDR1 is KGHSH, CDR2 LQKENI. V was clipped by 3 bases and J by 2 bases; unmatched bases: 4. The CDR3 loop spans 15 amino acids. The CDR3 sequence is CASSPGAGGTYEQYF. The CDR3, as DNA: TGTGCCAGCTCACCGGGAGCGGGGGGGACCTACGAGCAGTACTTC.

V usage is TRBV7-8 and J usage is TRBJ2-5, with TRBD2 identical over 13 bases. The length of the CDR3 is 15 residues. CDR1 is SGHVS, CDR2 FQNEAQ, per germline. V shed 5 bases, J shed 5 bases, and the junction held 5 bases outside the gene matches. The CDR3 protein is CASSPRTSGGETQYF. For the CDR3, the DNA is TGTGCCAGCAGCCCCAGGACTAGCGGGGGTGAGACCCAGTACTTC.

The chain uses TRBV2 and TRBJ2-1; D remains unclear. Germline CDR1 and CDR2: SNHLY and FYNNEI. The ends were cut back, 8 bases at V and 6 bases at J, with 5 bases in the middle. The CDR3 covers 10 residues. CDR3 sequence (DNA): TGTGCCAGCGTCTCCAATGAGCAGTTCTTC. This sequence encodes CASVSNEQFF.

The V call is TRBV7-2, the J call TRBJ2-7, with 10 bases matching TRBD2. CDR1 SGHTA and CDR2 FQGNSA come from the germline V gene. This CDR3 has 16 residues. With V trimmed by 5 bases and J by 2 bases, 9 bases remained unmatched. For the CDR3, the DNA is TGTGCCAGCAGCATTGCTAGCGGGAGAGGTGCCTACGAGCAGTACTTC. Translating it yields CASSIASGRGAYEQYF.

This chain uses TRBV30 with TRBJ1-1; D may be TRBD1 (6 bases). This CDR3 spans 13 amino acids. V lost 5 bases and J 5 bases, leaving 15 bases between the germline ends. The germline gives CDR1 GTSNPN, CDR2 SVGIG (reference sequence). The CDR3 DNA follows: TGTGCCTGGGAGGTACAGGGTTGGACTGAAGCTTTCTTT. Translating gives CAWEVQGWTEAFF.

The chain has TRBV7-9 and TRBJ2-4, with TRBD2 identical over 7 bases. Germline V gives CDR1 SEHNR, CDR2 FQNEAQ (reference sequence). CDR3 length equals 14 residues. V was clipped by 0 bases and J by 14 bases; unmatched bases: 10. The CDR3 sequence: CASSLASGEGSKYF. CDR3 nucleotide sequence: TGTGCCAGCAGCTTAGCCAGCGGGGAGGGGAGTAAGTACTTC.

This clone was seen more than once but under ten times. The chain employs TRBV29-1 and TRBJ2-7; 7 positions agree with TRBD2. V trimming: 6 bases; J trimming: 4 bases; junction bases outside the gene matches: 18. Germline V gene sequence: CDR1 SQVTM, CDR2 ANQGSEA. This CDR3 comprises 16 residues. As DNA, the CDR3 is TGCAGCGTCAACGGACTAGGGAGGAGCGGCGCTTACGAGCAGTACTTC. Protein: CSVNGLGRSGAYEQYF.

The chain joins TRBV5-1 to TRBJ1-4; 9 bases are a match to TRBD1. The V gene's germline CDR1 is SGHRS and CDR2 YFSETQ. V lost 4 bases and J lost 7; bases outside the gene matches: 5. CDR3 length equals 14 residues. The chain's CDR3 is CASSGGQGTEKLFF. CDR3 coding DNA: TGCGCCAGCAGCGGGGGACAGGGAACTGAAAAACTGTTTTTT.

This chain links TRBV5-1 with TRBJ2-5; 7 bases match TRBD1. Germline V gives CDR1 SGHRS, CDR2 YFSETQ. V shed 5 bases and J 2 bases; nucleotides not matched to a gene: 6. The CDR3 runs 14 residues. DNA of the CDR3: TGCGCCAGCAGGCCGACAGGGCTACAAGAGACCCAGTACTTC. It yields the protein CASRPTGLQETQYF.